This T cell receptor (beta chain) was profiled in a study of shared clonotypes between healthy human individuals. Study-wide points: Rarefaction demonstrated incomplete sorted-subset sequencing despite large depth. Clonotypes which were not shared had lower generation probabilities than clonotypes that all four donors shared. Among donors, clonotype sharing was expected to be affected by sequencing depth.

The CDR3 runs to 13 residues. Per germline, CDR1 MNHNS and CDR2 SASEGT. The V gene lost 2 bases and the J gene lost 7 bases, with 9 bases spanning the gap. For this clone: Its antigen remains unidentified.

Only in-frame clones appear in the TCRdb table, and some are missing; sequencing was by immunoSEQ multiplex PCR. This repertoire shows approximately 640,000 clones, around 72% found once; its top ten account for around 1.8%. Adults of Caucasian background living in Nashville, Tennessee made up all donors. The sequenced sample consisted of memory CD4+ T cells sorted from blood. This sample's subset: CD45RA-negative fraction. The V gene is TRBV6-1, the J gene TRBJ1-5; D is ambiguous. This TCR was recovered from a woman in her twenties or thirties in good health. CDR3 loop: CASSEWPGQPQHF. CDR3 nucleotide sequence: TGTGCCAGCAGTGAATGGCCGGGGCAGCCCCAGCATTTT.